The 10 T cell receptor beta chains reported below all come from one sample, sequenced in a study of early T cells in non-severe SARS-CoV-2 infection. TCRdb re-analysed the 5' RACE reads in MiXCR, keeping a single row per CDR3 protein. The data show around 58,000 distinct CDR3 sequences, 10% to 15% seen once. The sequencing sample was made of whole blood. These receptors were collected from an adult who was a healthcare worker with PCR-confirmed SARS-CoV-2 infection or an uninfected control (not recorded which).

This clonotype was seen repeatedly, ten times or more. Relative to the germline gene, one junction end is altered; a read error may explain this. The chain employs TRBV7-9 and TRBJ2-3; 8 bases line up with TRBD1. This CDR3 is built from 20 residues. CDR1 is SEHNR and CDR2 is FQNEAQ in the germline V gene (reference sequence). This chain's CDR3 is CASTLRWTGSVGRHTDTQYF. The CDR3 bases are TGTGCCAGCACCTTAAGGTGGACAGGGTCCGTCGGTAGACACACAGATACGCAGTATTTT. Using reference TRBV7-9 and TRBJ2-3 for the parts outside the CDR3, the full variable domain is DTGVSQNPRHKITKRGQNVTFRCDPISEHNRLYWYRQTLGQGPEFLTYFQNEAQLEKSRLLSDRFSAERPKGSFSTLEIQRTEQGDSAMYLCASTLRWTGSVGRHTDTQYFGPGTRLTVL.

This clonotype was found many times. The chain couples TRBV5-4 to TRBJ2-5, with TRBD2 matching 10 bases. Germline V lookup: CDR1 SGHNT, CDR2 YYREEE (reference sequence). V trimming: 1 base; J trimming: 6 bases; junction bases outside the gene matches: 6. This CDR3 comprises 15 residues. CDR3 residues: CASSLTAGGRKTQYF. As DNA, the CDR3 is TGTGCCAGCAGCTTGACAGCGGGAGGGCGGAAGACCCAGTACTTC. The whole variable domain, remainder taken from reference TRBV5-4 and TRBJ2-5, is ETGVTQSPTHLIKTRGQQVTLRCSSQSGHNTVSWYQQALGQGPQFIFQYYREEENGRGNFPPRFSGLQFPNYSSELNVNALELDDSALYLCASSLTAGGRKTQYFGPGTRLLVL.

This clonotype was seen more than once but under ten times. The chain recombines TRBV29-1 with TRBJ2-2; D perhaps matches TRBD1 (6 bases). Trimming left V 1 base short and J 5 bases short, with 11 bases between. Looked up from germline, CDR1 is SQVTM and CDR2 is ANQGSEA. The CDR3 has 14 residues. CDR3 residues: CSVEGGRGTGELFF. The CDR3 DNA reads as TGCAGCGTTGAAGGCGGCAGGGGAACCGGGGAGCTGTTTTTT.

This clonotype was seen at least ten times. CDR3 in amino acids: CASALAGGPDTQYF. The CDR3 DNA is TGTGCCAGCGCACTAGCGGGAGGGCCGGATACGCAGTATTTT. The chain employs TRBV7-3 and TRBJ2-3, with 13 nucleotides matching TRBD2. Germline V gene sequence: CDR1 SGHTA, CDR2 FQGTGA. V shed 8 bases, J shed 6 bases, and the junction held 5 bases outside the gene matches. There are 14 residues in the CDR3.

The CDR3 region is CASSLAQGQTGELFF. In DNA, the CDR3 is TGTGCCAGCAGCTTAGCACAGGGTCAAACCGGGGAGCTGTTTTTT. The rearrangement joins TRBV7-8 to TRBJ2-2, with D possibly being TRBD1 (6 bases). The CDR3 has 15 amino acids. V lost 0 bases, J lost 5 bases, and 10 bases lay in between. The germline gives CDR1 SGHVS, CDR2 FQNEAQ.

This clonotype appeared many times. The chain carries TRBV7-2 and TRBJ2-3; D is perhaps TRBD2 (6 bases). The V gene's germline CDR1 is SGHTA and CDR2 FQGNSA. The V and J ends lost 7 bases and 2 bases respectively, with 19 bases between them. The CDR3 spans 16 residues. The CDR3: CASIWRALQNTDTQYF. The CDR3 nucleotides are TGTGCCAGCATCTGGAGGGCGTTGCAGAACACAGATACGCAGTATTTT. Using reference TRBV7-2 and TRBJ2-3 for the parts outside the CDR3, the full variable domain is GAGVSQSPSNKVTEKGKDVELRCDPISGHTALYWYRQSLGQGLEFLIYFQGNSAPDKSGLPSDRFSAERTGGSVSTLTIQRTQQEDSAVYLCASIWRALQNTDTQYFGPGTRLTVL.

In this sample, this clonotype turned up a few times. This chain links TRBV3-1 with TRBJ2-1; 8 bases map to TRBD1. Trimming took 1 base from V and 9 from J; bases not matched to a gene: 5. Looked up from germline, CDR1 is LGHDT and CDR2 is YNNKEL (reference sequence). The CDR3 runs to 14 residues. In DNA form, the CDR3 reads TGTGCCAGCAGCCAAGCACAGGGGGATGGTGAGCAGTTCTTC. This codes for CASSQAQGDGEQFF.

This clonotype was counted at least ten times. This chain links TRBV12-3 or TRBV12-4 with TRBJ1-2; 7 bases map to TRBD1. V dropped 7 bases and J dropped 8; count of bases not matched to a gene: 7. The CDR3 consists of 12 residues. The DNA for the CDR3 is TGTGCCAGCACTCCGGAGGGACAGGGCTACACCTTC. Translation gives CASTPEGQGYTF.

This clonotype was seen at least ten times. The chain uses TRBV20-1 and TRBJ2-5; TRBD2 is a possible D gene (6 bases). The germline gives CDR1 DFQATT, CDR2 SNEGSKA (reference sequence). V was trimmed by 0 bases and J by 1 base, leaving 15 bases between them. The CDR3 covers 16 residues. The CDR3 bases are TGCAGTGCTAGAGATTCAAGGAGGGATTCCCAAGAGACCCAGTACTTC. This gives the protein CSARDSRRDSQETQYF.

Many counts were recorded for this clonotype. This CDR3 is CASSSRVAEGGDNEQFF. The DNA of the CDR3 is TGTGCCAGCAGCTCCCGGGTAGCGGAGGGGGGGGACAATGAGCAGTTCTTC. The chain joins TRBV11-3 to TRBJ2-1, with TRBD2 as a possible D gene (7 bases). The germline gives CDR1 SGHNT, CDR2 YENEEA. The CDR3 contains 17 residues. Deletions cut 4 bases from V and 5 bases from J, with 21 bases between.